The 19 T cell receptor beta chains below all came from one sample that was sequenced in a study of T cell changes during pregnancy in multiple sclerosis. Profiled with immunoSEQ multiplex PCR; TCRdb holds only in-frame clones, not every one. The table shows roughly 53,000 clones, with 85% to 95% occurring only once. This sample comprised CD4+ T cells from peripheral blood mononuclear cells, obtained in the third trimester of pregnancy. The receptor set was obtained from a female donor with multiple sclerosis, enrolled in a pregnancy study.

The V gene is TRBV19, the J gene TRBJ2-3; the D is unclear. The CDR3 is 18 residues long. CDR1 is LNHDA and CDR2 is SQIVND in the germline V gene (reference sequence). V dropped 5 bases and J dropped 0 bases, with 21 bases sitting between them. The CDR3 sequence is CASSSASGVAPSTDTQYF. The CDR3 DNA is TGTGCCAGTAGTTCGGCCAGTGGAGTTGCGCCTAGCACAGATACGCAGTATTTT.

This chain joins TRBV7-9 and TRBJ2-5; D perhaps matches TRBD1 (6 bases). V lost 4 bases and J lost 2, with 20 bases in between. This CDR3 region has 17 residues. Germline V CDR1 and CDR2: SEHNR, FQNEAQ (reference sequence). The CDR3 loop reads CASSSERGGPPQETQYF. In nucleotides, the CDR3 is TGTGCCAGCAGCTCAGAACGAGGGGGACCCCCACAAGAGACCCAGTACTTC.

The chain has TRBV5-5 and TRBJ1-2; D is unresolved. From germline, CDR1 is SGHKS and CDR2 YYEKEE (reference sequence). V lost 4 bases, J lost 3 bases, and 16 bases lay in between. This CDR3 is built from 15 residues. The CDR3 DNA reads TGTGCCAGCAGCGTAAACCCATTGGGCCACTATGGCTACACCTTC. This sequence encodes CASSVNPLGHYGYTF.

The chain employs TRBV7-2 and TRBJ1-1; the D gene is possibly TRBD1 (5 bases). The germline V and J ends were trimmed by 3 bases and 0 bases, with 11 bases remaining between them. CDR3 length: 15 residues. CDR1 SGHTA and CDR2 FQGNSA come from the germline V gene. CDR3 residues: CASSFQGLLNTEAFF. CDR3 sequence (DNA): TGTGCCAGCAGCTTCCAGGGTTTATTGAACACTGAAGCTTTCTTT.

The chain recombines TRBV5-6 with TRBJ2-1; 7 nucleotides line up with TRBD1. This CDR3 is built from 14 residues. V gave up 4 bases and J gave up 3 bases; unmatched junction bases: 4. The V gene's germline CDR1 is SGHDT and CDR2 YYEEEE. DNA of the CDR3: TGTGCCAGCAGCGCGACAGGGAGCTACAATGAGCAGTTCTTC. Its translation is CASSATGSYNEQFF.

The genes are TRBV5-1 and TRBJ2-1; TRBD2 agrees at 11 bases. There are 15 residues in the CDR3. Germline values: CDR1 SGHRS, CDR2 YFSETQ. V was pared by 1 base and J by 5 bases, with 2 bases of the junction left unmatched. As DNA, the CDR3 is TGCGCCAGCAGCTTGAAACTAGCGGGAGACAATGAGCAGTTCTTC. This sequence encodes CASSLKLAGDNEQFF.

The J gene is TRBJ2-5, the V gene TRBV6-6; 8 bases map to TRBD2. With 10 bases clipped from V and 5 bases from J, the junction kept 12 bases outside the gene matches. The CDR3 length is 14 residues. From germline, CDR1 is MNHNY and CDR2 SVGAGI (reference sequence). CDR3 sequence: CATQIALAVETQYF. The CDR3 nucleotides read TGTGCCACCCAAATTGCACTAGCGGTGGAGACCCAGTACTTC.

The gene calls are TRBV19 and TRBJ2-3; D may be TRBD2 (7 bases). With 8 bases removed from V and 0 bases from J, the gap between germline ends came to 18 bases. The CDR3 sequence is 16 residues long. CDR1 LNHDA and CDR2 SQIVND come from the germline V gene (reference sequence). In nucleotides, the CDR3 is TGTGCCAGTTGTTTTGGGAGCGGGACAAGCACAGATACGCAGTATTTT. Translation: CASCFGSGTSTDTQYF.

This chain's CDR3 is CASSSFSGTSNEQFF. CDR3 nucleotides: TGTGCCAGCAGCTCCTTTAGCGGGACGAGCAATGAGCAGTTCTTC. The rearrangement joins TRBV7-6 to TRBJ2-1; 8 positions agree with TRBD2. The CDR3 contains 15 residues. Germline loops: CDR1 SGHVS, CDR2 FNYEAQ. Trimming at V came to 4 bases and at J to 6 bases, leaving 8 bases not matched to a gene.

The chain employs TRBV19 and TRBJ2-3; D ambiguous. Germline CDR1 reads LNHDA; CDR2 reads SQIVND (reference sequence). The CDR3 runs 16 residues. Deletions cut 6 bases from V and 2 bases from J, with 18 bases between. This CDR3 reads CASSDNVGGFTDTQYF. The CDR3 nucleotides read TGTGCCAGTAGCGATAACGTCGGCGGATTCACAGATACGCAGTATTTT. The complete variable domain, with remaining parts taken from reference TRBV19 and TRBJ2-3, reads DGGITQSPKYLFRKEGQNVTLSCEQNLNHDAMYWYRQDPGQGLRLIYYSQIVNDFQKGDIAEGYSVSREKKESFPLTVTSAQKNPTAFYLCASSDNVGGFTDTQYFGPGTRLTVL.

This sequence joins TRBV5-1 and TRBJ2-2, with TRBD2 identical over 11 bases. Unmatched junction bases numbered 15, after V lost 6 bases and J lost 5 bases. The length of the CDR3 is 18 residues. CDR1 is SGHRS and CDR2 is YFSETQ in the germline V gene. The CDR3 region is CASKHVRGGLAGTGELFF. The CDR3 bases are TGCGCCAGCAAACACGTACGGGGAGGACTAGCGGGTACCGGGGAGCTGTTTTTT.

The V gene is TRBV28, the J gene TRBJ1-2; 7 nucleotides align to TRBD1. Germline CDR1 MDHEN, CDR2 SYDVKM. V dropped 4 bases and J dropped 11; count of bases not matched to a gene: 7. The CDR3 contains 12 residues. The CDR3 DNA is TGTGCCAGCAGTTGGGACAGCAGTATGTACACCTTC. It codes for CASSWDSSMYTF.

CDR3 region: CASSLAGQGAFPNEQFF. Here the CDR3 DNA reads TGTGCCAGTAGTCTGGCAGGACAGGGGGCTTTTCCCAATGAGCAGTTCTTC. The V call is TRBV19, the J call TRBJ2-1; the match to TRBD1 covers 11 bases. The J segment lost 6 bases and the V segment lost 5 bases, leaving 12 bases of the junction unmatched. Germline V gene data show CDR1 as LNHDA and CDR2 as SQIVND (reference sequence). This CDR3 spans 17 amino acids.

CDR3 nucleotide sequence: TGTGCCAGTAGTAGGGGGCAGGGCACCGGGGAGCTGTTTTTT. This codes for CASSRGQGTGELFF. The gene calls are TRBV19 and TRBJ2-2; a possible D gene is TRBD1 (6 bases). CDR1 and CDR2 from the germline V gene are LNHDA and SQIVND (reference sequence). Trimming pared 4 bases from V and 4 bases from J, leaving 10 bases between. The CDR3 runs 14 residues.

The chain combines TRBV27 with TRBJ2-2, with 8 positions matching TRBD1. CDR1 and CDR2 (germline): MNHEY, SMNVEV (reference sequence). The CDR3 sequence is 15 residues long. Trimming took 3 bases from V and 5 from J; bases not matched to a gene: 5. The CDR3 DNA reads as TGTGCCAGCAGTTTTTTAACAGGGGGAACCGGGGAGCTGTTTTTT. Protein: CASSFLTGGTGELFF.

The chain carries TRBV21-1 and TRBJ1-5. TRBV21-1 is listed as a pseudogene. The CDR3 consists of 14 residues. The DNA for the CDR3 is TGTGCCAGCAGCAAAGCCTGGCGGGGTCAGCCCCAGCATTTT. It codes for CASSKAWRGQPQHF.

This clone was recorded a few times. V and J are TRBV30 and TRBJ1-1, with a possible D match to TRBD1 (6 bases). Per germline, CDR1 GTSNPN and CDR2 SVGIG (reference sequence). This CDR3 is 11 amino acids long. V gave up 8 bases and J gave up 3 bases, with 10 bases separating them. CDR3 in DNA: TGTGCCAGGGGGTTCGACACTGAAGCTTTCTTT. It yields the protein CARGFDTEAFF.

The chain joins TRBV10-3 to TRBJ2-5, with TRBD1 matching over 7 bases. The assigned J gene may be wrong: the sequence end matches TRBJ2-7 better. The CDR3 totals 14 residues. Germline V CDR1 and CDR2: ENHRY, SYGVKD. CDR3 DNA sequence: TGTGCCATCAGGCCGGGACAGACCAACTACGAGCAGTACTTC. Translation gives CAIRPGQTNYEQYF.

This rearrangement joins TRBV11-2 to TRBJ2-1; D is perhaps TRBD1 (6 bases). The CDR3 extends over 13 amino acids. Germline V gene lookup returns CDR1 SGHAT and CDR2 FQNNGV. Trimming removed 1 base from V and 10 bases from J, with 11 bases in between. CDR3 loop: CASSLVSGTEQFF. CDR3 sequence (DNA): TGTGCCAGCAGCTTAGTTTCCGGGACAGAGCAGTTCTTC.